This TCR beta chain was sequenced in a study of Graves' ophthalmopathy and Graves' hyperthyroidism. Study background: Hyperthyroidism showing no ophthalmopathy within 18 months of follow-up was stable.

Germline CDR1 reads DFQATT; CDR2 reads SNEGSKA (reference sequence). The J segment lost 7 bases and the V segment lost 3 bases, leaving 8 bases of the junction unmatched. The CDR3 covers 14 residues. RNA transcripts were the template, and TCR beta CDR3 regions were amplified from them. First-round RT-PCR used HTBI primers; second-round multiplex PCR followed. Each CDR3 protein is one row after TCRdb ran MiXCR on the multiplex PCR reads. The repertoire holds over a million distinct CDR3 sequences, less than 45% seen once, with around 10% in the top ten. The gene calls are TRBV20-1 and TRBJ1-4; 7 nucleotides align to TRBD1. The sample comprised peripheral blood or thyroid tissue (not recorded which). The receptor was isolated from an adult man with Graves' hyperthyroidism. The CDR3 protein is CSASIQGLSEKLFF. As DNA, the CDR3 is TGCAGTGCTAGTATACAGGGGCTGAGTGAAAAACTGTTTTTT.